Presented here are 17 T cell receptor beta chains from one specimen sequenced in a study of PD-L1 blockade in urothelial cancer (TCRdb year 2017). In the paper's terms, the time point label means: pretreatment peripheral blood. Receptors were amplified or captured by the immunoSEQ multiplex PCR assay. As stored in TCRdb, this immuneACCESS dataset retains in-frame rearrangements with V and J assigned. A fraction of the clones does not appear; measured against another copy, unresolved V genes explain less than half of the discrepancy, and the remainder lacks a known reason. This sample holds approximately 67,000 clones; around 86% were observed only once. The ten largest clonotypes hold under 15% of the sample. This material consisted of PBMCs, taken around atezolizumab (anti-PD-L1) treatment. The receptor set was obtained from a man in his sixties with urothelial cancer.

The CDR3 DNA reads as TGTGCCATCAGTGAGTCGAAGGGACAGGGCGGCTATGGCTACACCTTC. Translating gives CAISESKGQGGYGYTF. V is TRBV10-3 and J is TRBJ1-2; TRBD1 matches at 9 bases. V lost 0 bases, J lost 4 bases, and 6 bases stayed unmatched. The length of the CDR3 is 16 residues. Looked up from germline, CDR1 is ENHRY and CDR2 is SYGVKD.

CDR3 amino acids: CACHRREMRETQYF. The CDR3 DNA sequence: TGTGCCTGCCACCGCCGCGAGATGCGGGAGACCCAGTACTTC. The gene calls are TRBV30 and TRBJ2-5, with D hard to call. The CDR3 extends over 14 amino acids. CDR1 GTSNPN and CDR2 SVGIG come from the germline V gene (reference sequence). Trimming stripped 6 bases from V and 5 bases from J, with 19 bases between.

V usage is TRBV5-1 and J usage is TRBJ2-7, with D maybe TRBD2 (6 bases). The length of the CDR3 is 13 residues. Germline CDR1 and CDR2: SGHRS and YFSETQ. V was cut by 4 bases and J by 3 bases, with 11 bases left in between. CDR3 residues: CASSTTSRYEQYF. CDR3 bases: TGCGCCAGCAGCACCACTAGCCGCTACGAGCAGTACTTC. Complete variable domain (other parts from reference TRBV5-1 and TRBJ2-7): KAGVTQTPRYLIKTRGQQVTLSCSPISGHRSVSWYQQTPGQGLQFLFEYFSETQRNKGNFPGRFSGRQFSNSRSEMNVSTLELGDSALYLCASSTTSRYEQYFGPGTRLTVT.

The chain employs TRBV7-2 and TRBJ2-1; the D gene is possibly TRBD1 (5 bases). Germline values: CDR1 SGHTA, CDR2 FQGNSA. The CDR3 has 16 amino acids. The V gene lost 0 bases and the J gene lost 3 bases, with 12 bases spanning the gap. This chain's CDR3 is CASSLAGVGLYNEQFF. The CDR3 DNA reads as TGTGCCAGCAGCTTAGCAGGGGTAGGCCTCTACAATGAGCAGTTCTTC. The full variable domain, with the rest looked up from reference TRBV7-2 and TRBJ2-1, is GAGVSQSPSNKVTEKGKDVELRCDPISGHTALYWYRQSLGQGLEFLIYFQGNSAPDKSGLPSDRFSAERTGGSVSTLTIQRTQQEDSAVYLCASSLAGVGLYNEQFFGPGTRLTVL.

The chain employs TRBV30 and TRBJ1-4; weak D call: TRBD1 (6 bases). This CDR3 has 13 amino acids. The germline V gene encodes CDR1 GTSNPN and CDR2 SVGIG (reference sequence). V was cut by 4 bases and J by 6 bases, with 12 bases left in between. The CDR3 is CAWKSQGYEKLFF. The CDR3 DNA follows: TGTGCCTGGAAAAGCCAGGGGTATGAAAAACTGTTTTTT.

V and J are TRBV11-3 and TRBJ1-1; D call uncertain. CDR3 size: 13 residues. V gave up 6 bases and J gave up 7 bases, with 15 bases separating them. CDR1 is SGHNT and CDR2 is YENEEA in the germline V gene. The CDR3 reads CASSRVRGGEAFF. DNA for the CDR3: TGTGCCAGCAGTCGAGTTCGGGGAGGTGAAGCTTTCTTT.

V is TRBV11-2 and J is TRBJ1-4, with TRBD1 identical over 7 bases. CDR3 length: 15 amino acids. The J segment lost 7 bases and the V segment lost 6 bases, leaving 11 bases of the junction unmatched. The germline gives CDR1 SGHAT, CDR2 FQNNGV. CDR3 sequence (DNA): TGTGCCAGCAGACATTGGGACAGCGGAGGTGAAAAACTGTTTTTT. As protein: CASRHWDSGGEKLFF.

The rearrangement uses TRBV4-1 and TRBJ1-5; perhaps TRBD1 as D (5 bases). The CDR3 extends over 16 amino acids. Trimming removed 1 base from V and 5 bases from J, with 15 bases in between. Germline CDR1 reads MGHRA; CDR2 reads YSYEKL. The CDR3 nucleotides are TGCGCCAGCAGCCAAGTTGTAGGAGGGGACGATCAGCCCCAGCATTTT. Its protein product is CASSQVVGGDDQPQHF.

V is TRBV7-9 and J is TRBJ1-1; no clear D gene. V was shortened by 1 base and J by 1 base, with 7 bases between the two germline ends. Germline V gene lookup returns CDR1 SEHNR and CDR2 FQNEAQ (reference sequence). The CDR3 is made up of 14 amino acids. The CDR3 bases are TGTGCCAGCAGCTTAGGACACGAGAACACTGAAGCTTTCTTT. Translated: CASSLGHENTEAFF.

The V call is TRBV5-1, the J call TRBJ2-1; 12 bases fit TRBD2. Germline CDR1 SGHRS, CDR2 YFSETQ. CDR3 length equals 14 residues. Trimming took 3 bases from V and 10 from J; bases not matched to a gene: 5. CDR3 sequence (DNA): TGCGCCAGCAGCTCACAGACTAGCGGGGGCGAGCAGTTCTTC. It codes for CASSSQTSGGEQFF.

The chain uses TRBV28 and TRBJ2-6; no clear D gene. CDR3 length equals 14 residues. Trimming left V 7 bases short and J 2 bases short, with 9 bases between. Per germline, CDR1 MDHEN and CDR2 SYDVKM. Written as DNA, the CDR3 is TGTGCCAGCACCGTCCGGGCTGGGGCCAACGTCCTGACTTTC. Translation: CASTVRAGANVLTF.

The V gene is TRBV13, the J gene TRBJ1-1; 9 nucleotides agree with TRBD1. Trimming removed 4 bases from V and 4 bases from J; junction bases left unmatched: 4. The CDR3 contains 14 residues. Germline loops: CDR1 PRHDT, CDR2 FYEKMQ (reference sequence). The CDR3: CASSSGQGITEAFF. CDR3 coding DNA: TGTGCCAGCAGCTCGGGACAGGGTATCACTGAAGCTTTCTTT. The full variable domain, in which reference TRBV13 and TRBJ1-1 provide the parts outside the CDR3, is AAGVIQSPRHLIKEKRETATLKCYPIPRHDTVYWYQQGPGQDPQFLISFYEKMQSDKGSIPDRFSAQQFSDYHSELNMSSLELGDSALYFCASSSGQGITEAFFGQGTRLTVV.

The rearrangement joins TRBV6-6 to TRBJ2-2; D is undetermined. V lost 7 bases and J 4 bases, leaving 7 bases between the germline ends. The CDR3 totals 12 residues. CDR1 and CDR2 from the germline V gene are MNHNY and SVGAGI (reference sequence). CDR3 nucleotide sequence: TGTGCCAGCATCCCCGGCACCGGGGAGCTGTTTTTT. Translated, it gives CASIPGTGELFF.

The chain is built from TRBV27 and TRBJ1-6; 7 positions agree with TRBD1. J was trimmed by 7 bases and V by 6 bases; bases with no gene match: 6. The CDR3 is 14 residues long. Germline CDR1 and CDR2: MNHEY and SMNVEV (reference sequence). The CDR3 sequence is CASSPGQRNSPLHF. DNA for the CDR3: TGTGCCAGCAGCCCGGGACAGAGAAATTCACCCCTCCACTTT.

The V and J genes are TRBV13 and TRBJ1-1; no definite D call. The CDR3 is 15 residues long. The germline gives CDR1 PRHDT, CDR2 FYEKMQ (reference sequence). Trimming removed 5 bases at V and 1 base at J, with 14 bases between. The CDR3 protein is CASSPLGGRNTEAFF. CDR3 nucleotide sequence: TGTGCCAGCAGCCCCCTTGGAGGTCGGAACACTGAAGCTTTCTTT.

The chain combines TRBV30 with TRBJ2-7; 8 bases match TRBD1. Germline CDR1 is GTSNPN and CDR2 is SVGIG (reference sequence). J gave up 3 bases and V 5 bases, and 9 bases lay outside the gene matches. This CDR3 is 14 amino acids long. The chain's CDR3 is CAWAAGTGFYEQYF. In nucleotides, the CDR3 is TGTGCCTGGGCGGCCGGGACAGGATTCTACGAGCAGTACTTC.

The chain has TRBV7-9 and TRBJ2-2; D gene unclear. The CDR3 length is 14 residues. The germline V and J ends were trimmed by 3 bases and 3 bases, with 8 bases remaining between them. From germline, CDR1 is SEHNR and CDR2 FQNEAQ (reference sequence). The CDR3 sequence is CASSFERDTGELFF. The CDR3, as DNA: TGTGCCAGCAGCTTTGAGCGAGACACCGGGGAGCTGTTTTTT. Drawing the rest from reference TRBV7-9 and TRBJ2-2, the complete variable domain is DTGVSQNPRHKITKRGQNVTFRCDPISEHNRLYWYRQTLGQGPEFLTYFQNEAQLEKSRLLSDRFSAERPKGSFSTLEIQRTEQGDSAMYLCASSFERDTGELFFGEGSRLTVL.